Listed below are T cell receptor beta chains from one sample, sequenced in a study of blood T cells in healthy people across ages. MiXCR was run by TCRdb on the 5' RACE reads, yielding one entry per CDR3 protein. The repertoire consists of 600,000 or so distinct CDR3 sequences, with around 20% occurring once and the leading ten covering 3.5% to 4%. Sample: blood. The receptor source for this set is a man between 70 and 80 years old in good health. CDR3s include the opening cysteine and the closing phenylalanine or tryptophan. The order of the fields is CDR3 length, clone size, V gene, J gene, D gene, CDR3 DNA, CDR3 protein. A D gene is named only where the DNA matches it firmly. A row's size may be missing; if present it is once, few, many or a size class.

CDR3 length: 15; clone size: once; V gene: TRBV6-6; J gene: TRBJ1-6; D gene: TRBD1; CDR3 DNA: TGTGCCAGCAGTTTCCGGGACAGGGGCAGATCACCCCTCCACTTT; CDR3 protein: CASSFRDRGRSPLHF
CDR3 length: 14; clone size: NA; V gene: TRBV4-3; J gene: TRBJ1-4; D gene: NA; CDR3 DNA: TGCGCCAGCAGCCAAATAGTCTCTAATGAAAAACTGTTTTTT; CDR3 protein: CASSQIVSNEKLFF
CDR3 length: 16; clone size: NA; V gene: TRBV5-4; J gene: TRBJ2-3; D gene: TRBD2; CDR3 DNA: TGTGCCAGCAGCTTGTCTGGGGGACTAGCCTCAGATACGCAGTATTTT; CDR3 protein: CASSLSGGLASDTQYF
CDR3 length: 13; clone size: NA; V gene: TRBV7-8; J gene: TRBJ2-2; D gene: NA; CDR3 DNA: TGTGCCAGCAGCTCCTATACGTCCGGGGAGCTGTTTTTT; CDR3 protein: CASSSYTSGELFF
CDR3 length: 13; clone size: NA; V gene: TRBV3-1; J gene: TRBJ1-4; D gene: NA; CDR3 DNA: TGTGCCAGCAGCTCCCGTCCTAATGAAAAACTGTTTTTT; CDR3 protein: CASSSRPNEKLFF
CDR3 length: 15; clone size: few; V gene: TRBV12-3/TRBV12-4; J gene: TRBJ2-3; D gene: NA; CDR3 DNA: TGTGCCAGCAGTTTTAGCGCAGGATCCACAGATACGCAGTATTTT; CDR3 protein: CASSFSAGSTDTQYF
CDR3 length: 15; clone size: NA; V gene: TRBV5-8; J gene: TRBJ2-7; D gene: TRBD1; CDR3 DNA: TGTGCCAGCAGCTTGAGGCGGGACAGGGCCTACGAGCAGTACTTC; CDR3 protein: CASSLRRDRAYEQYF
CDR3 length: 15; clone size: NA; V gene: TRBV20-1; J gene: TRBJ2-1; D gene: NA; CDR3 DNA: TGCAGTGCTAGGCTGCCCCAGGGCGGGACGAATGAGCAGTTCTTC; CDR3 protein: CSARLPQGGTNEQFF
CDR3 length: 11; clone size: NA; V gene: TRBV29-1; J gene: TRBJ2-5; D gene: TRBD1; CDR3 DNA: TGCAGGGGGGACAGGGAGAAGACCCAGTACTTC; CDR3 protein: CRGDREKTQYF
CDR3 length: 14; clone size: few; V gene: TRBV25-1; J gene: TRBJ2-7; D gene: TRBD2; CDR3 DNA: TGTGCCAGCAGTCCGACTAGCGGGGTCCTCGAGCAGTACTTC; CDR3 protein: CASSPTSGVLEQYF
CDR3 length: 15; clone size: few; V gene: TRBV12-3/TRBV12-4; J gene: TRBJ2-7; D gene: TRBD1; CDR3 DNA: TGTGCCAGCAGTCTGGGACAGGACCGAACCTACGAGCAGTACTTC; CDR3 protein: CASSLGQDRTYEQYF
CDR3 length: 15; clone size: NA; V gene: TRBV6-5; J gene: TRBJ2-7; D gene: TRBD1; CDR3 DNA: TGTGCCAGCTTGGGGACAGGGGACATGGGCTACGAGCAGTACTTC; CDR3 protein: CASLGTGDMGYEQYF
CDR3 length: 15; clone size: few; V gene: TRBV7-8; J gene: TRBJ2-5; D gene: TRBD1; CDR3 DNA: TGTGCCAGCAGCGCCCAGACAGGGACGGAAGAGACCCAGTACTTC; CDR3 protein: CASSAQTGTEETQYF
CDR3 length: 16; clone size: few; V gene: TRBV7-6; J gene: TRBJ1-6; D gene: NA; CDR3 DNA: TGTGCCAGCAGCTCAGGGGCAGGCGACTATAATTCACCCCTCCACTTT; CDR3 protein: CASSSGAGDYNSPLHF
CDR3 length: 17; clone size: NA; V gene: TRBV5-1; J gene: TRBJ2-7; D gene: TRBD2; CDR3 DNA: TGCGCCAGCAGCCGGACCGGGACTAGCGGGAGCGCATACGAGCAGTACTTC; CDR3 protein: CASSRTGTSGSAYEQYF
CDR3 length: 13; clone size: NA; V gene: TRBV29-1; J gene: TRBJ2-1; D gene: TRBD2; CDR3 DNA: TGCAGCTCCACTAGCGGCTACGGGGATGAGCAGTTCTTC; CDR3 protein: CSSTSGYGDEQFF
CDR3 length: 11; clone size: NA; V gene: TRBV20-1; J gene: TRBJ2-7; D gene: NA; CDR3 DNA: TGCAGTCAGCAGGGCTCCTACGAGCAGTACTTC; CDR3 protein: CSQQGSYEQYF
CDR3 length: 13; clone size: NA; V gene: TRBV29-1; J gene: TRBJ2-3; D gene: TRBD1; CDR3 DNA: TGCAGCGTTGCGGAGACAGGGACAGATACGCAGTATTTT; CDR3 protein: CSVAETGTDTQYF
CDR3 length: 13; clone size: NA; V gene: TRBV18; J gene: TRBJ1-5; D gene: NA; CDR3 DNA: TGTGCCAGCTCGCCCGGCCTCAATCAGCCCCAGCATTTT; CDR3 protein: CASSPGLNQPQHF
CDR3 length: 17; clone size: once; V gene: TRBV4-1; J gene: TRBJ2-7; D gene: TRBD2; CDR3 DNA: TGCGCCAGCAGACAAAGGACTAGCGGGAGGGAGTCGTCCGAGCAGTACTTC; CDR3 protein: CASRQRTSGRESSEQYF
CDR3 length: 18; clone size: few; V gene: TRBV27; J gene: TRBJ2-4; D gene: TRBD1; CDR3 DNA: TGTGCCAGCAGTTCAGCACCGGACAGGGCGAACGCCAAAAACATTCAGTACTTC; CDR3 protein: CASSSAPDRANAKNIQYF
CDR3 length: 14; clone size: many; V gene: TRBV6-2/TRBV6-3; J gene: TRBJ1-4; D gene: NA; CDR3 DNA: TGTGCCAGCAGACCGGGACCAACTAATGAAAAACTGTTTTTT; CDR3 protein: CASRPGPTNEKLFF
CDR3 length: 14; clone size: NA; V gene: TRBV7-2; J gene: TRBJ1-1; D gene: TRBD1; CDR3 DNA: TGTGCCAGCAGCTTAGCCGGACAGGGGACCGAAGCTCTCTTT; CDR3 protein: CASSLAGQGTEALF
CDR3 length: 14; clone size: NA; V gene: TRBV5-1; J gene: TRBJ2-3; D gene: NA; CDR3 DNA: TGCGCCAGCAGTCCCGGACAAGGGCAGGGTACGCAGTATTTT; CDR3 protein: CASSPGQGQGTQYF
CDR3 length: 14; clone size: few; V gene: TRBV19; J gene: TRBJ1-6; D gene: NA; CDR3 DNA: TGTGCCAGTAGTATCAACAGCGAGGTGTCACCCCTCCACTTT; CDR3 protein: CASSINSEVSPLHF
CDR3 length: 15; clone size: NA; V gene: TRBV27; J gene: TRBJ2-7; D gene: NA; CDR3 DNA: TGTGCCAGCAGGCGTGTAGGGGGAAACTCCTACGAGCAGTACTTC; CDR3 protein: CASRRVGGNSYEQYF
CDR3 length: 15; clone size: NA; V gene: TRBV3-1; J gene: TRBJ2-2; D gene: NA; CDR3 DNA: TGTGCCAGCAGCCAACCCACGAGGGGCCCCGGGGAGCTGTTTTTT; CDR3 protein: CASSQPTRGPGELFF
CDR3 length: 14; clone size: NA; V gene: TRBV25-1; J gene: TRBJ2-7; D gene: NA; CDR3 DNA: TGTGCCAGCAGTGATGGGGGTATCACCTACGAGCAGTACTTC; CDR3 protein: CASSDGGITYEQYF
CDR3 length: 12; clone size: NA; V gene: TRBV27; J gene: TRBJ2-2; D gene: NA; CDR3 DNA: TGTGCCAGCAGTTCTTCAATCGGGGAGCTGTTTTTT; CDR3 protein: CASSSSIGELFF
CDR3 length: 14; clone size: NA; V gene: TRBV12-3/TRBV12-4; J gene: TRBJ1-4; D gene: NA; CDR3 DNA: TGTGCCAGCAGCACTTCCGGGATAAGGGAAAAACTGTTTTTT; CDR3 protein: CASSTSGIREKLFF
CDR3 length: 13; clone size: NA; V gene: TRBV7-2; J gene: TRBJ2-1; D gene: NA; CDR3 DNA: TGTGCCAGCAGCTTAGCGTCTAATGGGGAGCAGTTCTTC; CDR3 protein: CASSLASNGEQFF
CDR3 length: 12; clone size: few; V gene: TRBV29-1; J gene: TRBJ2-5; D gene: NA; CDR3 DNA: TGCAGCGTCAGAATGGGCCAAGAGACCCAGTACTTC; CDR3 protein: CSVRMGQETQYF
CDR3 length: 14; clone size: NA; V gene: TRBV15; J gene: TRBJ2-7; D gene: NA; CDR3 DNA: TGTGCCACCAGCAGAGACCAGGGCTCCTACGAGCAGTACTTC; CDR3 protein: CATSRDQGSYEQYF
CDR3 length: 14; clone size: NA; V gene: TRBV9; J gene: TRBJ2-7; D gene: TRBD2; CDR3 DNA: TGTGCCAGCAGCCCGGGACTACAGACCTACGAGCAGTACTTC; CDR3 protein: CASSPGLQTYEQYF
CDR3 length: 17; clone size: few; V gene: TRBV24-1; J gene: TRBJ2-1; D gene: NA; CDR3 DNA: TGTGCCACCAGTGACTCCGACAGATCCAGCTCCTACAATGAGCAGTTCTTC; CDR3 protein: CATSDSDRSSSYNEQFF
CDR3 length: 14; clone size: NA; V gene: TRBV5-1; J gene: TRBJ2-5; D gene: TRBD2; CDR3 DNA: TGCGCCAGTCAATCTAGCGGGCTCCAAGAGACCCAGTACTTC; CDR3 protein: CASQSSGLQETQYF
CDR3 length: 14; clone size: many; V gene: TRBV24-1; J gene: TRBJ2-7; D gene: TRBD1; CDR3 DNA: TGTGCCACCACCGTGACAGGGGCCAACTACGAGCAGTACTTC; CDR3 protein: CATTVTGANYEQYF
CDR3 length: 12; clone size: few; V gene: TRBV10-3; J gene: TRBJ2-7; D gene: NA; CDR3 DNA: TGTGCCATCGGTGGCAGAGCCTACGAGCAGTACTTC; CDR3 protein: CAIGGRAYEQYF
CDR3 length: 14; clone size: NA; V gene: TRBV19; J gene: TRBJ1-1; D gene: NA; CDR3 DNA: TGTGCCAGTAGTATCCCAGGCAGAAGCACTGAAGCTTTCTTT; CDR3 protein: CASSIPGRSTEAFF
CDR3 length: 15; clone size: few; V gene: TRBV20-1; J gene: TRBJ2-1; D gene: TRBD2; CDR3 DNA: TGCAGTGCTCCACTTCCGGGAGGCGGTTACAATGAGCAGTTCTTC; CDR3 protein: CSAPLPGGGYNEQFF
CDR3 length: 14; clone size: NA; V gene: TRBV7-2; J gene: TRBJ2-2; D gene: NA; CDR3 DNA: TGTGCCAGCAGCCTAGGACGGTACACCGGGGAGCTGTTTTTT; CDR3 protein: CASSLGRYTGELFF
CDR3 length: 14; clone size: many; V gene: TRBV12-3/TRBV12-4; J gene: TRBJ2-5; D gene: TRBD2; CDR3 DNA: TGTGCCAGCACCCGGACTAGCGGGATGTGGGAGCAGTACTTC; CDR3 protein: CASTRTSGMWEQYF
CDR3 length: 12; clone size: few; V gene: TRBV10-3; J gene: TRBJ2-5; D gene: NA; CDR3 DNA: TGTGCCATCAGAAGGAATGACGAGACCCAGTACTTC; CDR3 protein: CAIRRNDETQYF
CDR3 length: 13; clone size: many; V gene: TRBV5-1; J gene: TRBJ2-7; D gene: NA; CDR3 DNA: TGTGCCAGCAGTAGGGACCGAGCCTACGAGCAGTACTTC; CDR3 protein: CASSRDRAYEQYF
CDR3 length: 17; clone size: NA; V gene: TRBV7-8; J gene: TRBJ2-7; D gene: TRBD2; CDR3 DNA: TGTGCCAGCAGCTTAGCTTCGGGGACTAGCGGGACCTACGAGCAGTACTTC; CDR3 protein: CASSLASGTSGTYEQYF
CDR3 length: 15; clone size: NA; V gene: TRBV7-9; J gene: TRBJ2-7; D gene: NA; CDR3 DNA: TGTGCCAGCAGCCCCGGCACTGGCCTCTCCTACGAGCAGTACTTC; CDR3 protein: CASSPGTGLSYEQYF
CDR3 length: 11; clone size: NA; V gene: TRBV29-1; J gene: TRBJ2-7; D gene: NA; CDR3 DNA: TGCAGCATTCAAAGCTCCTACGAGCAGTACTTC; CDR3 protein: CSIQSSYEQYF
CDR3 length: 17; clone size: NA; V gene: TRBV28; J gene: TRBJ1-4; D gene: TRBD1; CDR3 DNA: TGTGCCAGCACCCCCGCGGACAGGGGTACAACTAATGAAAAACTGTTTTTT; CDR3 protein: CASTPADRGTTNEKLFF
CDR3 length: 16; clone size: many; V gene: TRBV6-2/TRBV6-3; J gene: TRBJ2-5; D gene: NA; CDR3 DNA: TGTGCCAGCAGTTGGCTTCATTCGGATGGACAAGAGACCCAGTACTTC; CDR3 protein: CASSWLHSDGQETQYF
CDR3 length: 16; clone size: NA; V gene: TRBV7-9; J gene: TRBJ2-7; D gene: TRBD2; CDR3 DNA: TGTGCCAGCAGCGGGGGACTAGCGGGAGTCTCCTATGAGCAGTACTTC; CDR3 protein: CASSGGLAGVSYEQYF
CDR3 length: 17; clone size: NA; V gene: TRBV15; J gene: TRBJ2-1; D gene: TRBD2; CDR3 DNA: TGTGCCACCAGCAGAGTGCTGACTAGCGGGAGTTTCAATGAGCAGTTCTTC; CDR3 protein: CATSRVLTSGSFNEQFF
CDR3 length: 17; clone size: few; V gene: TRBV7-9; J gene: TRBJ2-1; D gene: TRBD2; CDR3 DNA: TGTGCCAGCAGCTTAGATCCCGGACTAGAGGGATCAAATGAGCAGTTCTTC; CDR3 protein: CASSLDPGLEGSNEQFF
CDR3 length: 11; clone size: NA; V gene: TRBV28; J gene: TRBJ2-7; D gene: TRBD2; CDR3 DNA: TGTGCCAGCAGTTCCCTAGCGGGAGGGTACTTC; CDR3 protein: CASSSLAGGYF